This T cell receptor (beta chain) comes out of a study of chemoradiotherapy in HPV16-positive cancers. Study information: Candidate HPV-specific T-cell clones and common TCR motifs came from functional assays in a couple of HPV16-positive patients. General study findings and limits: Better recurrence-free survival went with HPV-responsive T-cell expansion in HPV16-positive patients. Only a couple of HPV16-positive patients supplied the functional HPV-specificity definition.

This table comes from immunoSEQ multiplex PCR, and its TCRdb copy is limited to in-frame clones, with some not included. In the table there are approximately 12,000 clones, 90% of which are singletons. On this clone: Its antigen is still unknown.

The specimen was obtained from a patient who underwent chemoradiotherapy. This TCR came from a human donor with HPV-associated anogenital cancer.

The DNA for the CDR3 is TGTGCCAGCAGCCCCAAAACGAGCTCCTACAATGAGCAGTTCTTC. It translates to CASSPKTSSYNEQFF. The rearrangement uses TRBV25-1 and TRBJ2-1, with D hard to call. V was clipped by 6 bases and J by 0 bases, with 12 bases between them. Germline V gene sequence: CDR1 MGHDK, CDR2 SYGVNS. The CDR3 spans 15 residues. The full variable domain, with the rest looked up from reference TRBV25-1 and TRBJ2-1, is EADIYQTPRYLVIGTGKKITLECSQTMGHDKMYWYQQDPGMELHLIHYSYGVNSTEKGDLSSESTVSRIRTEHFPLTLESARPSHTSQYLCASSPKTSSYNEQFFGPGTRLTVL.